The text below deals with one T cell receptor beta chain. What this receptor recognizes is not known. Nothing much larger sits one base from this clone, and base qualities are not available. This entry is derived from a study of human T cells and chemical hapten exposure (TCRdb year 2021). General notes on the study: For sensitization, 2% DPC in acetone was applied to a 2 cm by 2 cm area of upper inner arm skin. Twenty-nine alopecia patients gave blood for TCR sequencing at one to four time points (pre-sensitization, 2, 6 and 24 weeks). Patch testing was performed on the upper back with Finn chambers containing 0.01% DPC, and the patch tests were scored after 6 days according to International Contact Dermatitis Research Group standards. In alopecia patients, the study followed how the peripheral blood TCR repertoire changed in vivo over primary and secondary sensitization to diphenylcyclopropenone (DPC), a hapten. Blood samples were taken from patients before sensitization (week 0) and at 2, 6 and about 24 weeks after DPC sensitization. Weekly therapeutic DPC doses were additionally applied to the scalp of patients throughout the roughly 23-week study period. Most of the patients in the cohort were female, and the cohort covered alopecia areata with under or over 50% scalp involvement, alopecia totalis and alopecia universalis. Libraries were pooled for sequencing, and variation in per-sample TCR yields was attributed mainly to small differences in library volumes within the pool.

Study-wide conclusions, independent of this receptor: DPC sensitization did not change how many TCRs were above 1 in 1000 frequency, and no evidence was found of alterations in global repertoire structure. After repeated subsampling, changes were observed in the strength of the expansion versus patch-test correlation and in the threshold at which the correlation became significant. Significantly more large CDR3 similarity clusters were formed by expanded TCRs than by pre-sensitization or healthy control sets, consistent with antigen-driven responses. Because every patient had alopecia, a presumed autoimmune disease, the patients' immune response might differ from that of healthy individuals. The number of PT1 expanded TCRs positively correlated with patch test score, significant at thresholds 8, 16 and 32 but not 4.

The library was produced with RACE. TCRdb lists the instrument as NextSeq 500. Library preparation attached unique molecular identifiers to individual cDNA molecules for quantitative, reproducible TCR counting. Each blood RNA sample was used to sequence both TCR alpha and TCR beta chains. The original methods were these. A median of around 100,000 TCRs per sample was observed, with a range of 23,224 to 690,600. V, J and CDR3 annotation of the TCR reads was carried out using the Decombinator software suite. For PS versus PT1 abundance plots, all samples were subsampled to the same number of TCRs (28,000). Expanded TCRs were defined as absent before sensitization and observed at least eight times at the 2-week time point. TCRdb reworked the public reads: Q25 trimming with fastp, MiXCR clone assembly, productive beta chains retained. Here each entry gathers all rows of one CDR3 protein and keeps the most common genes and DNA. The V and J calls follow TCRdb's processing rather than the paper's. Here the sample has some 97,000 distinct CDR3 sequences; 25% to 30% occur a single time. The ten largest clones take up 10% of the sample.

The germline V gene yields SGHDN for CDR1 and FVKESK for CDR2. From the cysteine up to the phenylalanine, the CDR3 has a length of 17 residues. Just the 51-base CDR3 DNA is kept, in frame starting at base 1. Between the V and J ends, shortened by 0 bases and 0 bases respectively, the junction contains 14 bases. The time point label for this specimen denotes: patch test 3, about 24 weeks after DPC sensitization. Interpreted using the paper, the treatment or condition label stands for: therapeutic diphenylcyclopropenone sensitization with weekly scalp DPC. At every patch-test visit, the blood draw took place before the patch test was put on. To be eligible, patients had to be aged 18 to 70, diagnosed with alopecia and judged suitable for DPC therapy, while pregnant patients were excluded. Total RNA was isolated from unfractionated whole blood collected in Tempus Blood RNA tubes.

The TCR comes from a man in his forties or fifties with alopecia areata. Some clones in this sample may be carry-over from other donors' samples. The chain uses TRBV14 and TRBJ1-1; TRBD1 is a possible D gene, resting on 6 matching bases. This specimen was whole blood, taken in connection with sensitization to the hapten diphenylcyclopropenone (DPC). For the CDR3, the sequence is CASSQDWPGDLNTEAFF. The DNA sequence follows: TGTGCCAGCAGCCAAGATTGGCCAGGGGACTTGAACACTGAAGCTTTCTTT. The CDR3 plus the reference TRBV14 and TRBJ1-1 genes for the other parts give the full variable domain: EAGVTQFPSHSVIEKGQTVTLRCDPISGHDNLYWYRRVMGKEIKFLLHFVKESKQDESGMPNNRFLAERTGGTYSTLKVQPAELEDSGVYFCASSQDWPGDLNTEAFFGQGTRLTVV.